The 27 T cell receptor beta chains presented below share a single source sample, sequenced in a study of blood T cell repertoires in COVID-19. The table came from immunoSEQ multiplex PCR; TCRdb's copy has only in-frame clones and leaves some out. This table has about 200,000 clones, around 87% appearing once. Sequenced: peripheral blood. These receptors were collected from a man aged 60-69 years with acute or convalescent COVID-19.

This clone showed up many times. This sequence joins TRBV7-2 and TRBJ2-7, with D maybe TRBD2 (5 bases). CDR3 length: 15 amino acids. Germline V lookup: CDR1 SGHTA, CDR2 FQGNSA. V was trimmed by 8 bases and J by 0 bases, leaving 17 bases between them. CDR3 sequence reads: CASGPRLALSYEQYF. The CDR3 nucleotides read TGTGCCAGCGGCCCCAGGCTAGCCCTCTCCTACGAGCAGTACTTC.

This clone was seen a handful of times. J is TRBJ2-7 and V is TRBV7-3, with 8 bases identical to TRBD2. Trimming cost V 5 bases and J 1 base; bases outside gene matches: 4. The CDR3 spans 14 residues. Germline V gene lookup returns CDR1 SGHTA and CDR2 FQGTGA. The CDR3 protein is CASSVTSASYEQYF. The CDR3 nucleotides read TGTGCCAGCAGCGTGACTAGCGCTTCCTACGAGCAGTACTTC.

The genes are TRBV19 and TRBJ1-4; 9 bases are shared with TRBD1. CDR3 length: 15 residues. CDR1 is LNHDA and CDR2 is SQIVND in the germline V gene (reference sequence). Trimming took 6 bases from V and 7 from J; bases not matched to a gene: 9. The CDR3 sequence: CASRKNRGQIEKLFF. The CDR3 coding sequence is TGTGCCAGTAGAAAAAACAGGGGGCAGATTGAAAAACTGTTTTTT. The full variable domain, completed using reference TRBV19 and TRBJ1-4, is DGGITQSPKYLFRKEGQNVTLSCEQNLNHDAMYWYRQDPGQGLRLIYYSQIVNDFQKGDIAEGYSVSREKKESFPLTVTSAQKNPTAFYLCASRKNRGQIEKLFFGSGTQLSVL.

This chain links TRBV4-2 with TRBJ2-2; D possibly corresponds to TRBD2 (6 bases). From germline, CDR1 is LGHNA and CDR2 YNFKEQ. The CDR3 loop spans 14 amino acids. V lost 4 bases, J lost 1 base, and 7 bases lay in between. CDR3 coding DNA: TGTGCCAGCAGCCGTAGCGGGAACACCGGGGAGCTGTTTTTT. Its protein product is CASSRSGNTGELFF.

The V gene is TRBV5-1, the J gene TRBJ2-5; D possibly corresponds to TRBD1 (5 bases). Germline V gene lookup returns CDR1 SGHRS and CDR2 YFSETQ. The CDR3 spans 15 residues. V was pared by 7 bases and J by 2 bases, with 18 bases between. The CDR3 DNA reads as TGCGCCAGCGCGGTCCCGTGGGGCGCTCAAGAGACCCAGTACTTC. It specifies CASAVPWGAQETQYF. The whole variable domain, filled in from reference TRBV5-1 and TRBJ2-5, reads KAGVTQTPRYLIKTRGQQVTLSCSPISGHRSVSWYQQTPGQGLQFLFEYFSETQRNKGNFPGRFSGRQFSNSRSEMNVSTLELGDSALYLCASAVPWGAQETQYFGPGTRLLVL.

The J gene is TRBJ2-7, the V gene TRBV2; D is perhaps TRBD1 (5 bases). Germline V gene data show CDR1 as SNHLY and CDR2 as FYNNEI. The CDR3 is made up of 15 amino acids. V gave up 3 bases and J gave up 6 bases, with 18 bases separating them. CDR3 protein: CASSDSARDTPEQYF. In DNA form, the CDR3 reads TGTGCCAGCAGTGATTCGGCCAGGGATACCCCCGAGCAGTACTTC.

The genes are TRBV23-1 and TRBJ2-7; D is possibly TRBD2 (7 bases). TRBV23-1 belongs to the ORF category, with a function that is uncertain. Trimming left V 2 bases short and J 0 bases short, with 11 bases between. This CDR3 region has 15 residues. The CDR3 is CASSQRGGGSYEQYF. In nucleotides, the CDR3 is TGCGCCAGCAGTCAAAGAGGGGGGGGCTCCTACGAGCAGTACTTC.

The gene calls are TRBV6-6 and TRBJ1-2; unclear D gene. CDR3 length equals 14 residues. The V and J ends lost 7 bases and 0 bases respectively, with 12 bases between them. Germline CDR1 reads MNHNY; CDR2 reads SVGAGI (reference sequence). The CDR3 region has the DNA TGTGCCAGCATTAACAGAGATTCTAACTATGGCTACACCTTC. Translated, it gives CASINRDSNYGYTF.

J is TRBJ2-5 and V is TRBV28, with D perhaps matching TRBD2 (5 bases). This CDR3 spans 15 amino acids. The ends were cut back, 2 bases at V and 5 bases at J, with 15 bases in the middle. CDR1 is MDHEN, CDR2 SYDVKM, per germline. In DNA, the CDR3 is TGTGCCAGCAGTTTACCGGGGAGTTTACAGGAGACCCAGTACTTC. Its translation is CASSLPGSLQETQYF.

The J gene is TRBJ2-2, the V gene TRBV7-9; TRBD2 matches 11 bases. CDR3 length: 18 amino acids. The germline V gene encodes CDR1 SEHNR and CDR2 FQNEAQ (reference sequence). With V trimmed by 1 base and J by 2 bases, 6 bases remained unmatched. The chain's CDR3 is CASSLETSGGPNTGELFF. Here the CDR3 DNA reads TGTGCCAGCAGCTTAGAAACTAGCGGGGGCCCAAACACCGGGGAGCTGTTTTTT.

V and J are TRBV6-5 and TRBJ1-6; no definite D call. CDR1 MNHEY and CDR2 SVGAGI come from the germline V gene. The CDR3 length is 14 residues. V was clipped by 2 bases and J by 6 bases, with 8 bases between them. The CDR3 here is CASSYGLGNSPLHF. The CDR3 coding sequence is TGTGCCAGCAGTTACGGCCTTGGTAATTCACCCCTCCACTTT.

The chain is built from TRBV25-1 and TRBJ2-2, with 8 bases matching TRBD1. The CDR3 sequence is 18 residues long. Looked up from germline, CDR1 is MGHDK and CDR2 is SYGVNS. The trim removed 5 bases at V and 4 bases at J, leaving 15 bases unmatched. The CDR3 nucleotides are TGTGCCAGCAGTCCTTTGGGGGGTGGGACAGGTACCACCGGGGAGCTGTTTTTT. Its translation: CASSPLGGGTGTTGELFF. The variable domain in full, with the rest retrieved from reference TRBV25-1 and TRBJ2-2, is EADIYQTPRYLVIGTGKKITLECSQTMGHDKMYWYQQDPGMELHLIHYSYGVNSTEKGDLSSESTVSRIRTEHFPLTLESARPSHTSQYLCASSPLGGGTGTTGELFFGEGSRLTVL.

CDR3 amino acids: CASTPDRGYNSPLHF. In nucleotides, the CDR3 is TGTGCCAGTACCCCGGACAGGGGCTATAATTCACCCCTCCACTTT. This rearrangement joins TRBV19 to TRBJ1-6; 9 nucleotides agree with TRBD1. The V segment lost 7 bases and the J segment 3 bases; nucleotides outside the gene matches: 4. The CDR3 is made up of 15 amino acids. Germline V gene data show CDR1 as LNHDA and CDR2 as SQIVND (reference sequence). The variable domain in full, completed from reference TRBV19 and TRBJ1-6, reads DGGITQSPKYLFRKEGQNVTLSCEQNLNHDAMYWYRQDPGQGLRLIYYSQIVNDFQKGDIAEGYSVSREKKESFPLTVTSAQKNPTAFYLCASTPDRGYNSPLHFGNGTRLTVT.

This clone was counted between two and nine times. Written as DNA, the CDR3 is TGTGCCAGTAGTTCGCGGATTGGACAGGGCTTCTATGGCTACACCTTC. This encodes CASSSRIGQGFYGYTF. The chain links TRBV19 to TRBJ1-2; 8 nucleotides agree with TRBD1. The ends lost 5 bases at V and 4 bases at J; junction bases unmatched: 12. Per germline, CDR1 LNHDA and CDR2 SQIVND (reference sequence). This CDR3 spans 16 amino acids. Full variable domain (rest looked up from reference TRBV19 and TRBJ1-2): DGGITQSPKYLFRKEGQNVTLSCEQNLNHDAMYWYRQDPGQGLRLIYYSQIVNDFQKGDIAEGYSVSREKKESFPLTVTSAQKNPTAFYLCASSSRIGQGFYGYTFGSGTRLTVV.

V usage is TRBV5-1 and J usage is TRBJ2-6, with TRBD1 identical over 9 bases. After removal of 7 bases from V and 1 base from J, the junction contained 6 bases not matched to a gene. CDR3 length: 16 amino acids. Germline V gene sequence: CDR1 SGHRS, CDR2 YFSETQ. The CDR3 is CASGRDRASGANVLTF. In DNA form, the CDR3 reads TGCGCCAGCGGCCGGGACAGGGCTTCTGGGGCCAACGTCCTGACTTTC.

The CDR3 protein is CASSLDRGRTYEQYF. CDR3 sequence (DNA): TGTGCCAGCAGCTTGGACAGGGGGCGTACCTACGAGCAGTACTTC. The chain employs TRBV11-1 and TRBJ2-7; 11 bases agree with TRBD1. Germline values: CDR1 SGHAT, CDR2 FQDESV (reference sequence). The CDR3 is 15 residues long. V shed 3 bases, J shed 2 bases, and the junction held 3 bases outside the gene matches. The variable domain in full, completed from reference TRBV11-1 and TRBJ2-7, reads EAEVAQSPRYKITEKSQAVAFWCDPISGHATLYWYRQILGQGPELLVQFQDESVVDDSQLPKDRFSAERLKGVDSTLKIQPAELGDSAMYLCASSLDRGRTYEQYFGPGTRLTVT.

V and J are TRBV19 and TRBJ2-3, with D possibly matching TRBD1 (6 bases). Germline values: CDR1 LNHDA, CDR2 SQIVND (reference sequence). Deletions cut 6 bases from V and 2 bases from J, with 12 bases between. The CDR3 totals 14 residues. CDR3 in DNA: TGTGCCAGTAGCCCACAGGGTGTCACAGATACGCAGTATTTT. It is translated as CASSPQGVTDTQYF.

This chain's CDR3 is CASSPAVAGGGELFF. The CDR3 DNA reads as TGTGCCAGCAGCCCGGCAGTAGCGGGGGGCGGGGAGCTGTTTTTT. The V gene is TRBV5-8, the J gene TRBJ2-2; 10 positions match TRBD2. This CDR3 region has 15 residues. Germline V gene sequence: CDR1 SGHTS, CDR2 YDEGEE. The V segment lost 4 bases and the J segment 7 bases; nucleotides outside the gene matches: 7. Based on the CDR3 plus reference TRBV5-8 and TRBJ2-2, the full variable domain is EAGVTQSPTHLIKTRGQQATLRCSPISGHTSVYWYQQALGLGLQFLLWYDEGEERNRGNFPPRFSGRQFPNYSSELNVNALELEDSALYLCASSPAVAGGGELFFGEGSRLTVL.

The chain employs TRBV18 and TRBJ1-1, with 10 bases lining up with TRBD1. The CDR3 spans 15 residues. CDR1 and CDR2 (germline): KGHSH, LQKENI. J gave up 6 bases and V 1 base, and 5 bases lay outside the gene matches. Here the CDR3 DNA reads TGTGCCAGCTCACCACGTAGGGACAGGGGATCTGAAGCTTTCTTT. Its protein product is CASSPRRDRGSEAFF.

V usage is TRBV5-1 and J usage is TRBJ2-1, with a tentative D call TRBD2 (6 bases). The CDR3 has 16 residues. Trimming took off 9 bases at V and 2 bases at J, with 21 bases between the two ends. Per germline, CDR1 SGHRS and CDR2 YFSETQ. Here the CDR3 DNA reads TGCGCCACCAAGAGGGACTCCTCCACCGCCTACAATGAGCAGTTCTTC. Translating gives CATKRDSSTAYNEQFF.

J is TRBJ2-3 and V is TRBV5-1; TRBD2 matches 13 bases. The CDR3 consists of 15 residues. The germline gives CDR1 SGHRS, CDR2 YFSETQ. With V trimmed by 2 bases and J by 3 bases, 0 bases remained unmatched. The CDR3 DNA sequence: TGCGCCAGCAGCTTACTAGCGGGGGGGACAGATACGCAGTATTTT. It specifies CASSLLAGGTDTQYF.

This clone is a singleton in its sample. This CDR3 reads CASSDAPDNYEQYF. The CDR3, as DNA: TGTGCCAGCAGTGACGCCCCGGACAACTACGAGCAGTACTTC. The J gene is TRBJ2-7, the V gene TRBV6-2 or TRBV6-3, with D possibly matching TRBD1 (5 bases). Trimming removed 5 bases at V and 3 bases at J, with 14 bases between. Germline V gene sequence: CDR1 MNHEY, CDR2 SVGEGT. The CDR3 has 14 residues.

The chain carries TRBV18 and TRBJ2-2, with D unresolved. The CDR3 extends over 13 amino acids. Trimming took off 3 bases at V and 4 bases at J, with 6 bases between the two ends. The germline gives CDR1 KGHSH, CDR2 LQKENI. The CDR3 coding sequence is TGTGCCAGCTCACCCCGGGTCACCGGGGAGCTGTTTTTT. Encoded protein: CASSPRVTGELFF.

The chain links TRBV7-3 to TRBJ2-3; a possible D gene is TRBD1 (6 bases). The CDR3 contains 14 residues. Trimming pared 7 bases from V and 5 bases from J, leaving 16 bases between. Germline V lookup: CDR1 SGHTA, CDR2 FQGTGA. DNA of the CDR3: TGTGCCAGCAACTCTGGGGGCGCGGGAGATACGCAGTATTTT. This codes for CASNSGGAGDTQYF.

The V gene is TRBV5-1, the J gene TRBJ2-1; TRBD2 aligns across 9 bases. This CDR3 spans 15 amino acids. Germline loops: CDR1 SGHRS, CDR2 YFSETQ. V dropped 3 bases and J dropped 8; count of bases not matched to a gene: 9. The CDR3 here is CASSSAGGPVYEQFF. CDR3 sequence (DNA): TGCGCCAGCAGCTCGGCGGGGGGGCCCGTCTATGAGCAGTTCTTC. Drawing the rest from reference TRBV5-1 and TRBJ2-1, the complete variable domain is KAGVTQTPRYLIKTRGQQVTLSCSPISGHRSVSWYQQTPGQGLQFLFEYFSETQRNKGNFPGRFSGRQFSNSRSEMNVSTLELGDSALYLCASSSAGGPVYEQFFGPGTRLTVL.

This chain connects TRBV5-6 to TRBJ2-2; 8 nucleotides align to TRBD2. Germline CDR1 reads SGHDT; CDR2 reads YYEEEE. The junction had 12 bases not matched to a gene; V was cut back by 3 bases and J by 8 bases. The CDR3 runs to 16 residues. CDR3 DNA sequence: TGTGCCAGCAGCTCTCCGGGACTAGGAGGCGGAGGGGAGCTGTTTTTT. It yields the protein CASSSPGLGGGGELFF.

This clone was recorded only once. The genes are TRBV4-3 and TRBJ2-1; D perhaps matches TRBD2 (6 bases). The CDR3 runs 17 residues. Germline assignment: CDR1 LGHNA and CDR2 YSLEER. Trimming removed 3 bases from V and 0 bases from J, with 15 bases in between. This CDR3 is CASSQSPGGSSYNEQFF. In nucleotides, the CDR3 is TGCGCCAGCAGCCAGTCCCCTGGGGGGAGCTCCTACAATGAGCAGTTCTTC.